The 21 T cell receptor beta chains reported below all come from one sample, sequenced in a study of human T cells and chemical hapten exposure (dated by TCRdb to the early 2020s). The method was RACE. The reads were generated on a NextSeq 500. TCRdb passed the public sequencing reads through fastp at Q25 and MiXCR, retaining productive beta sequences. All rows with the same CDR3 protein become a single entry with the most common DNA and genes. Counted in this sample were roughly 380,000 distinct CDR3 sequences; just under 6.5% of them appeared once. The ten biggest clones cover roughly 5.4% of the sample. The sample's time point label is to be understood as: patch test 2, 6 weeks after DPC sensitization. What the treatment or condition label conveys for this sample: therapeutic diphenylcyclopropenone sensitization with weekly scalp DPC. Sequencing was performed on whole blood, taken in connection with sensitization to the hapten diphenylcyclopropenone (DPC). These receptors came from a woman aged 18-35 years with alopecia areata. Some clones in this sample may be carry-over from other donors' samples.

The gene calls are TRBV6-5 and TRBJ2-7; TRBD2 aligns across 13 bases. The CDR3 has 13 amino acids. Germline trimming cut 5 bases from V and 6 bases from J; bases unmatched to any gene: 1. Germline loops: CDR1 MNHEY, CDR2 SVGAGI. The CDR3 nucleotides are TGTGCCAGCAGTGGACTAGCGGGGGTCGAGCAGTACTTC. It encodes CASSGLAGVEQYF.

This clonotype was counted at least ten times. V is TRBV2 and J is TRBJ1-1; tentatively, D is TRBD1 (5 bases). The CDR3 sequence is 15 residues long. CDR1 is SNHLY and CDR2 is FYNNEI in the germline V gene. The V and J ends lost 1 base and 4 bases respectively, with 13 bases between them. The CDR3: CASSEEAGLITEAFF. The CDR3 bases are TGTGCCAGCAGTGAAGAGGCAGGGCTTATCACTGAAGCTTTCTTT. The variable domain in full, completed from reference TRBV2 and TRBJ1-1, reads EPEVTQTPSHQVTQMGQEVILRCVPISNHLYFYWYRQILGQKVEFLVSFYNNEISEKSEIFDDQFSVERPDGSNFTLKIRSTKLEDSAMYFCASSEEAGLITEAFFGQGTRLTVV.

This rearrangement joins TRBV6-5 to TRBJ2-3; a possible D gene is TRBD1 (6 bases). The CDR3 sequence is 14 residues long. V lost 6 bases and J lost 7, with 17 bases in between. The germline gives CDR1 MNHEY, CDR2 SVGAGI. The CDR3 loop reads CASSLRGQENTQYF. The CDR3 DNA reads as TGTGCCAGCAGCCTCAGGGGCCAGGAAAATACGCAGTATTTT.

The chain joins TRBV6-5 to TRBJ1-5; D is unresolved. The V and J ends lost 5 bases and 0 bases respectively, with 8 bases between them. Germline-derived CDR1 and CDR2 are MNHEY and SVGAGI. The CDR3 sequence is 14 residues long. The DNA of the CDR3 is TGTGCCAGCAGTCCCGACGATAGCAATCAGCCCCAGCATTTT. Its protein is CASSPDDSNQPQHF.

This clonotype was observed at least ten times. The genes are TRBV6-6 and TRBJ2-3, with D unclear. V gave up 2 bases and J gave up 0 bases, with 12 bases separating them. CDR3 length: 16 amino acids. Germline assignment: CDR1 MNHNY and CDR2 SVGAGI (reference sequence). The CDR3 nucleotides are TGTGCCAGCAGTTACGGGGTGATAGACAGCACAGATACGCAGTATTTT. Its protein product is CASSYGVIDSTDTQYF.

This clonotype occurred many times. The chain is built from TRBV7-9 and TRBJ1-6, with D unclear. Between the trimmed V and J ends, which lost 1 base and 14 bases, there was a span of 12 bases. The CDR3 covers 13 residues. CDR1 and CDR2 (germline): SEHNR, FQNEAQ (reference sequence). CDR3 loop: CASSLDLQLTLHF. The CDR3 DNA is TGTGCCAGCAGCTTAGATTTGCAGTTAACCCTCCACTTT.

This clonotype turned up a few times. This chain joins TRBV6-2 or TRBV6-3 and TRBJ2-1; the D gene could be TRBD1 or TRBD2 (5 bases each). CDR1 and CDR2 from the germline V gene are MNHEY and SVGEGT. Trimming left V 6 bases short and J 7 bases short, with 13 bases between. This CDR3 is built from 13 residues. Here the CDR3 reads CASSFRDVNEQFF. The CDR3 DNA follows: TGTGCCAGCAGCTTCCGGGACGTAAATGAGCAGTTCTTC.

In DNA, the CDR3 is TGTGCCAGCACCCCCCCGTGGGGGGCAGATACGCAGTATTTT. As protein: CASTPPWGADTQYF. The V call is TRBV6-5, the J call TRBJ2-3; TRBD2 is a possible D gene (6 bases). V was shortened by 7 bases and J by 4 bases, with 15 bases between the two germline ends. CDR1 is MNHEY and CDR2 is SVGAGI in the germline V gene. The CDR3 is made up of 14 amino acids.

In this sample, this clonotype turned up many times. This chain connects TRBV11-2 to TRBJ1-2; D might be TRBD1 (6 bases). V was cut by 6 bases and J by 1 base, with 18 bases left in between. The CDR3 is 16 amino acids. Germline V gives CDR1 SGHAT, CDR2 FQNNGV. The CDR3 DNA reads as TGTGCCAGCAGTCCAAAGGGGGGCAGAGATAACTATGGCTACACCTTC. Translation gives CASSPKGGRDNYGYTF. Together with reference TRBV11-2 and TRBJ1-2, the CDR3 gives the full variable domain: EAGVAQSPRYKIIEKRQSVAFWCNPISGHATLYWYQQILGQGPKLLIQFQNNGVVDDSQLPKDRFSAERLKGVDSTLKIQPAKLEDSAVYLCASSPKGGRDNYGYTFGSGTRLTVV.

The chain couples TRBV12-3 or TRBV12-4 to TRBJ2-1, with D hard to call. There are 11 residues in the CDR3. The germline V and J ends were trimmed by 6 bases and 7 bases, with 7 bases remaining between them. The chain's CDR3 is CASSSDNEQFF. CDR3 nucleotide sequence: TGTGCCAGCAGCTCGGATAATGAGCAGTTCTTC.

The rearrangement uses TRBV20-1 and TRBJ2-3; tentatively, D is TRBD1 (5 bases). CDR3 length: 15 residues. Germline assignment: CDR1 DFQATT and CDR2 SNEGSKA (reference sequence). Trimming cost V 2 bases and J 2 bases, with 14 bases left between them. The CDR3 nucleotides read TGCAGTGCTAGACGGGCAGGGCTTGACACAGATACGCAGTATTTT. Translating gives CSARRAGLDTDTQYF.

This clonotype was seen a few times. The J gene is TRBJ2-1, the V gene TRBV9; TRBD2 matches 10 bases. From germline, CDR1 is SGDLS and CDR2 YYNGEE. Trimming cost V 0 bases and J 8 bases; bases outside gene matches: 5. The CDR3 spans 15 residues. CDR3 residues: CASSVVERGGDEQFF. The CDR3 bases are TGTGCCAGCAGCGTAGTCGAGCGGGGGGGCGATGAGCAGTTCTTC.

This chain joins TRBV6-5 and TRBJ2-3, with unresolved D. The CDR3 has 13 amino acids. V lost 0 bases, J lost 10 bases, and 11 bases lay in between. The germline CDR1 and CDR2 sequences are MNHEY and SVGAGI. CDR3 residues: CASSYSTGFAQYF. In DNA, the CDR3 is TGTGCCAGCAGTTACTCGACCGGCTTTGCGCAGTATTTT.

V usage is TRBV21-1 and J usage is TRBJ1-5. TRBV21-1 is shown as a pseudogene. The CDR3 is 19 residues long. CDR3 sequence reads: CASSKALSMGTYSNQPQHF. Here the CDR3 DNA reads TGTGCCAGCAGCAAAGCGCTTTCCATGGGAACATATAGCAATCAGCCCCAGCATTTT.

This clonotype was picked up a small number of times. The chain carries TRBV7-9 and TRBJ2-7, with D maybe TRBD1 (5 bases). Germline V CDR1 and CDR2: SEHNR, FQNEAQ (reference sequence). V lost 7 bases and J 1 base, leaving 14 bases between the germline ends. The CDR3 runs 14 residues. The CDR3 reads CASMIKAGSYEQYF. The CDR3 DNA reads TGTGCCAGCATGATAAAGGCAGGGTCCTACGAGCAGTACTTC.

This chain joins TRBV20-1 and TRBJ1-5; D not certain. The germline V gene encodes CDR1 DFQATT and CDR2 SNEGSKA (reference sequence). V was clipped by 0 bases and J by 0 bases, with 21 bases between them. This CDR3 is 19 amino acids long. The chain's CDR3 is CSARDHLRVEEVSNQPQHF. The CDR3 bases are TGCAGTGCTAGAGACCATCTAAGAGTGGAGGAGGTTAGCAATCAGCCCCAGCATTTT.

V is TRBV2 and J is TRBJ2-3; 16 bases match TRBD2. The J segment lost 4 bases and the V segment lost 6 bases, leaving 10 bases of the junction unmatched. The CDR3 length is 18 residues. In germline, CDR1 is SNHLY, CDR2 FYNNEI. Written as DNA, the CDR3 is TGTGCCAGCAGAATCGCCGGGACTAGCGGGGGGGCCTCAGATACGCAGTATTTT. This codes for CASRIAGTSGGASDTQYF. The full variable domain, completed using reference TRBV2 and TRBJ2-3, is EPEVTQTPSHQVTQMGQEVILRCVPISNHLYFYWYRQILGQKVEFLVSFYNNEISEKSEIFDDQFSVERPDGSNFTLKIRSTKLEDSAMYFCASRIAGTSGGASDTQYFGPGTRLTVL.

The chain couples TRBV6-2 or TRBV6-3 to TRBJ1-2, with a weak D call TRBD1 (5 bases). In germline, CDR1 is MNHEY, CDR2 SVGEGT. The CDR3 has 15 residues. Trimming took off 6 bases at V and 8 bases at J, with 22 bases between the two ends. The CDR3 nucleotides read TGTGCCAGCAGCAACCAAGGCGAAGGACGGACAGGCTACACCTTC. This gives the protein CASSNQGEGRTGYTF.

This clonotype was detected ten times or more. The chain is built from TRBV6-5 and TRBJ2-3; a possible D gene is TRBD1 (7 bases). CDR1 MNHEY and CDR2 SVGAGI come from the germline V gene. The CDR3 consists of 17 residues. The germline V and J ends were trimmed by 2 bases and 1 base, with 16 bases remaining between them. This CDR3 reads CASSYGLEGAGTDTQYF. DNA for the CDR3: TGTGCCAGCAGTTACGGGTTGGAGGGGGCTGGCACAGATACGCAGTATTTT.

V usage is TRBV7-3 and J usage is TRBJ1-6, with D tentatively TRBD1 (5 bases). Germline lookup yields CDR1 SGHTA and CDR2 FQGTGA. The V end lost 8 bases, the J end lost 6 bases, and 14 bases lay between the germline ends. The CDR3 is 14 amino acids. CDR3 bases: TGTGCCAGCCGGGAGGGACGGGGTAATTCACCCCTCCACTTT. Its protein is CASREGRGNSPLHF.

This clonotype was observed many times. The chain recombines TRBV7-9 with TRBJ2-7, with 10 bases that match TRBD1. CDR1 is SEHNR and CDR2 is FQNEAQ in the germline V gene (reference sequence). V was pared by 5 bases and J by 6 bases, with 7 bases of the junction left unmatched. The CDR3 runs to 14 residues. The chain's CDR3 is CASSLPWTGGEQYF. CDR3 bases: TGTGCCAGCAGCCTACCGTGGACAGGGGGCGAGCAGTACTTC.